One and the same sample provided the 5 T cell receptor beta chains below, sequenced in a study of regulatory T cells in long-lasting Graves disease. Time point reported: persistent/refractory GD, antithyroid drugs over 5 years with positive TRAb. PBMC-extracted RNA yielded the TCR library. HTBI primers from iRepertoire and Arm-PCR of CDR3 regions yielded the TCR beta libraries. TCRdb independently ran MiXCR on the multiplex PCR reads; one entry per CDR3 protein. This sample has hundreds of thousands of distinct CDR3 sequences, with about 20% found just once. Material: peripheral blood mononuclear cells (PBMCs), obtained when the disease was refractory, from a patient treated with antithyroid drugs. These receptors all stem from a female donor with Graves disease.

This clonotype was counted only a few times. The V and J genes are TRBV7-9 and TRBJ2-7; D is undetermined. The germline V and J ends were trimmed by 5 bases and 2 bases, with 13 bases remaining between them. The CDR3 covers 14 residues. Germline lookup yields CDR1 SEHNR and CDR2 FQNEAQ (reference sequence). This CDR3 reads CASSPEDFPYEQYF. The CDR3 DNA is TGTGCCAGCAGCCCTGAGGATTTCCCCTACGAGCAGTACTTC.

This clonotype was recorded a few times. The chain recombines TRBV20-1 with TRBJ1-1, with 9 bases lining up with TRBD1. The CDR3 consists of 14 residues. CDR1 is DFQATT, CDR2 SNEGSKA, per germline (reference sequence). After removal of 3 bases from V and 6 bases from J, the junction contained 8 bases not matched to a gene. The CDR3 DNA follows: TGCAGTGCTAGGACCAGACAGGGGGTATCTGAAGCTTTCTTT. As protein: CSARTRQGVSEAFF.

The sample holds many counts of this clonotype. V and J are TRBV28 and TRBJ1-1; D gene uncertain. The CDR3 has 12 residues. Germline V gene data show CDR1 as MDHEN and CDR2 as SYDVKM. The V gene lost 8 bases and the J gene lost 5 bases, with 12 bases spanning the gap. The CDR3 loop is CASLQFETEAFF. The CDR3 DNA reads as TGTGCCAGCCTCCAATTTGAAACTGAAGCTTTCTTT.

The chain is built from TRBV7-9 and TRBJ1-5; possible D gene TRBD1, 6 bases. The germline V gene has CDR1 SEHNR and CDR2 FQNEAQ (reference sequence). V was cut by 4 bases and J by 0 bases, with 13 bases left in between. The CDR3 consists of 16 residues. CDR3 loop: CASSSDSLDSNQPQHF. The CDR3 region has the DNA TGTGCCAGCAGCTCGGACAGTCTTGATAGCAATCAGCCCCAGCATTTT.

V usage is TRBV7-8 and J usage is TRBJ2-5, with D possibly TRBD1 on 5 matching bases. V lost 2 bases, J lost 2 bases, and 18 bases lay in between. Germline CDR1 SGHVS, CDR2 FQNEAQ. The CDR3 covers 17 residues. The CDR3 is CASSLMGGWGRQETQYF. CDR3 sequence (DNA): TGTGCCAGCAGCTTAATGGGCGGATGGGGCCGTCAAGAGACCCAGTACTTC.